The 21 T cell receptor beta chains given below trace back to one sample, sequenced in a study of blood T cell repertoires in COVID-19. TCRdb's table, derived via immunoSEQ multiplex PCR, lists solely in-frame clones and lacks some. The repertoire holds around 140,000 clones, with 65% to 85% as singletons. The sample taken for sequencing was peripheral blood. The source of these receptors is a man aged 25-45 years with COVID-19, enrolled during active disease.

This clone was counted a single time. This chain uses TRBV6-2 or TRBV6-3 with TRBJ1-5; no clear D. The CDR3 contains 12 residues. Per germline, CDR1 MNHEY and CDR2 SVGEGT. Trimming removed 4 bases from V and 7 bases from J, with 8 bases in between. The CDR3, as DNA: TGTGCCAGCAGTTCCTACGGGCAGCCCCAGCATTTT. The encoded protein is CASSSYGQPQHF.

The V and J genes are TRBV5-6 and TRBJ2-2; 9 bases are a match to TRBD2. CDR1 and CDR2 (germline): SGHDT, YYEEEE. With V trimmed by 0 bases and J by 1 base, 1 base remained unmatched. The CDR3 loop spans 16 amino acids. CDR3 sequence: CASSLGTSVNTGELFF. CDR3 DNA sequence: TGTGCCAGCAGCTTGGGGACTAGCGTGAACACCGGGGAGCTGTTTTTT.

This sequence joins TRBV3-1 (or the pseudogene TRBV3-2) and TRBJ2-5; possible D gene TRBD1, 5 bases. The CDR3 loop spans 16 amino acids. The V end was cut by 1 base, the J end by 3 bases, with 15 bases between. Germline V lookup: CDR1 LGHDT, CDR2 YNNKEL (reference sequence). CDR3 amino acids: CASSQAQDSREETQYF. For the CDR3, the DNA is TGTGCCAGCAGCCAAGCCCAAGACAGTCGAGAAGAGACCCAGTACTTC.

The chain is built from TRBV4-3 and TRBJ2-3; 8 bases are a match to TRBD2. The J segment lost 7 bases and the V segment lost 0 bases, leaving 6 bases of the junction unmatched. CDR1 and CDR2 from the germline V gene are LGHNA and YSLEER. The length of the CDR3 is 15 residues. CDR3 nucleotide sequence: TGCGCCAGCAGCCAAGAAAAGCGGGAGAGCTATACGCAGTATTTT. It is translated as CASSQEKRESYTQYF.

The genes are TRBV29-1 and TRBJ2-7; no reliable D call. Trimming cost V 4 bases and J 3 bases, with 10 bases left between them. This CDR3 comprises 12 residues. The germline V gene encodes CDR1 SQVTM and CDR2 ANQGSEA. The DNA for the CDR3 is TGCAGCGTTGTGGGCAGGCGCTACGAGCAGTACTTC. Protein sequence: CSVVGRRYEQYF.

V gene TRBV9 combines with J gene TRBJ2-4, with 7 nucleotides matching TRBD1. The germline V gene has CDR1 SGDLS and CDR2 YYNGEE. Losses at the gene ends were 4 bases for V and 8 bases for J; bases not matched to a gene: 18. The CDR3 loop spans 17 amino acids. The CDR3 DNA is TGTGCCAGCAGCCCCGAAGGAAAGGGGGCGCGTCGGGACATTCAGTACTTC. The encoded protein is CASSPEGKGARRDIQYF.

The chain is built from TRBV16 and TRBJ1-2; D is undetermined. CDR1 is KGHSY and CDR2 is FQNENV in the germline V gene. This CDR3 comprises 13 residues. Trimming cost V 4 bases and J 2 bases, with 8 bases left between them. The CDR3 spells CASSRDTNYGYTF. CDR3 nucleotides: TGTGCCAGCAGCCGCGACACCAACTATGGCTACACCTTC.

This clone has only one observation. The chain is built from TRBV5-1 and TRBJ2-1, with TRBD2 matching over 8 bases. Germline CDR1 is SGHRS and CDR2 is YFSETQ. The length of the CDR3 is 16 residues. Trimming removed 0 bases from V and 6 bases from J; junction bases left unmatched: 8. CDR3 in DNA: TGCGCCAGCAGCTTGGAGTGGGCTAGCGGGCCCAATGAGCAGTTCTTC. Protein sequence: CASSLEWASGPNEQFF.

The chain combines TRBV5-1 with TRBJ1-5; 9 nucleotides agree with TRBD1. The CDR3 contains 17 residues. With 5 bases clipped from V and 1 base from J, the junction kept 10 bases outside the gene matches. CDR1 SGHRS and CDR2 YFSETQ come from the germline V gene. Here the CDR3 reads CASREGTGTLSNQPQHF. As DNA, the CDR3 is TGCGCCAGCAGGGAAGGGACAGGGACCTTAAGCAATCAGCCCCAGCATTTT.

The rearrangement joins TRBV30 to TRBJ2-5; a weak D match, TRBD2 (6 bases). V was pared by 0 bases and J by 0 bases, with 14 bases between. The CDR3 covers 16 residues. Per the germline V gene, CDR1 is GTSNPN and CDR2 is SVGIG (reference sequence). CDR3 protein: CAWSVGAGPYQETQYF. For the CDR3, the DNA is TGTGCCTGGAGTGTCGGGGCGGGACCGTACCAAGAGACCCAGTACTTC.

The CDR3 DNA is TGCAGCGCTCGAACCGTGGTCGGGGGGGCCAACGTCCTGACTTTC. Amino acid sequence: CSARTVVGGANVLTF. This chain joins TRBV29-1 and TRBJ2-6; D not certain. Trimming took off 7 bases at V and 4 bases at J, with 17 bases between the two ends. This CDR3 contains 15 residues. Germline V lookup: CDR1 SQVTM, CDR2 ANQGSEA.

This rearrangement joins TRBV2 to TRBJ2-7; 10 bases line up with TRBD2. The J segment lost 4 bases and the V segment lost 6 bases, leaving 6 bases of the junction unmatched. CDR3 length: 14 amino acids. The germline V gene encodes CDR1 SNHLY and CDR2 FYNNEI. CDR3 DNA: TGTGCCAGCAGGGCCGGGACTAGCGTTTACGAGCAGTACTTC. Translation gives CASRAGTSVYEQYF. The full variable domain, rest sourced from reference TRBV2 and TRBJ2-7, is EPEVTQTPSHQVTQMGQEVILRCVPISNHLYFYWYRQILGQKVEFLVSFYNNEISEKSEIFDDQFSVERPDGSNFTLKIRSTKLEDSAMYFCASRAGTSVYEQYFGPGTRLTVT.

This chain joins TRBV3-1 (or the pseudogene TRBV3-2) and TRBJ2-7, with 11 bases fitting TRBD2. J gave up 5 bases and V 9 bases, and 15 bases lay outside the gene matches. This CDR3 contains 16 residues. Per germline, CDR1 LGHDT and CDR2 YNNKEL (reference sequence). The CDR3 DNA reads TGTGCCAGTAGTAATATGGGACTAGCGGCCGGAGACGAGCAGTACTTC. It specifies CASSNMGLAAGDEQYF.

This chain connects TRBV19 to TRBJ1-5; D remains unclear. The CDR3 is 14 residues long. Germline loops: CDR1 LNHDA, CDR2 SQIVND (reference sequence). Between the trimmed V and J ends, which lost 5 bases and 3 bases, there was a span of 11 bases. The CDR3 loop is CASSYGMINQPQHF. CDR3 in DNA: TGTGCCAGTAGTTACGGGATGATCAATCAGCCCCAGCATTTT. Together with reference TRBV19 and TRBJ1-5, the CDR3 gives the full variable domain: DGGITQSPKYLFRKEGQNVTLSCEQNLNHDAMYWYRQDPGQGLRLIYYSQIVNDFQKGDIAEGYSVSREKKESFPLTVTSAQKNPTAFYLCASSYGMINQPQHFGDGTRLSIL.

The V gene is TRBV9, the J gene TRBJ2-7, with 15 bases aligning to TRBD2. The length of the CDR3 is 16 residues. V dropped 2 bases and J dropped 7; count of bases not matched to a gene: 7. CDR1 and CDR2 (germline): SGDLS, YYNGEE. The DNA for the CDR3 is TGTGCCAGCAGCGTCGGACTAGCGGGAGGGCCGGGGGAGCAGTACTTC. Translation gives CASSVGLAGGPGEQYF.

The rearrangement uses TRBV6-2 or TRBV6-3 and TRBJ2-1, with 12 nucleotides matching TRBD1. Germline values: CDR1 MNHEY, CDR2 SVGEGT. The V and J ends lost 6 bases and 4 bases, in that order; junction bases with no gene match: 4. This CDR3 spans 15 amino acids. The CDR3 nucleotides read TGTGCCAGCAGCCAGGGACAGGGGGCATACAATGAGCAGTTCTTC. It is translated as CASSQGQGAYNEQFF.

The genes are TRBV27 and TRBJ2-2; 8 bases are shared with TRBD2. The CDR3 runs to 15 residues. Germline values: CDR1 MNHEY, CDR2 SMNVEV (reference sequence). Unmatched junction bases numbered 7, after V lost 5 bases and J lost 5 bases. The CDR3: CASSPGTRGTGELFF. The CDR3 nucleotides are TGTGCCAGCAGTCCAGGGACTAGAGGGACCGGGGAGCTGTTTTTT.

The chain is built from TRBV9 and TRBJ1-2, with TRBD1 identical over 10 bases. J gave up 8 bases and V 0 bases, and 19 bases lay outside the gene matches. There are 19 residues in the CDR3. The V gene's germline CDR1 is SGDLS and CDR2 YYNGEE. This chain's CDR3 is CASSVVSSSHGTGDQGYTF. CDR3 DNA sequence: TGTGCCAGCAGCGTAGTTTCTTCCTCCCACGGGACAGGGGATCAGGGCTACACCTTC.

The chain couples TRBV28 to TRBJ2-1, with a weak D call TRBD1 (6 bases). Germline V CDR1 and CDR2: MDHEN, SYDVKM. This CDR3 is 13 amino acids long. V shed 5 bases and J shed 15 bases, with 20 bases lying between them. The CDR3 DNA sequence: TGTGCCAGCAGTCTTGGAACAGGGACCGCTCGGTTCTTC. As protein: CASSLGTGTARFF.

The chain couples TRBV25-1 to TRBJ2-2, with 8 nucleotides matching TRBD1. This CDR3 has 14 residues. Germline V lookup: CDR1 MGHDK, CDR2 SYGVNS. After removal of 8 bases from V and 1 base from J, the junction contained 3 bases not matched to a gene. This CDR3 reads CASRGTGNTGELFF. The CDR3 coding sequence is TGTGCCAGCCGGGGGACAGGGAACACCGGGGAGCTGTTTTTT.

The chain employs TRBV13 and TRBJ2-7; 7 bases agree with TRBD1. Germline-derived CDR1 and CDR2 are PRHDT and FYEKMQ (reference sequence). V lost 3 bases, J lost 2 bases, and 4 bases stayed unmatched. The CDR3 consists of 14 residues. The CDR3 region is CASSFGQDTYEQYF. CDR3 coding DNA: TGTGCCAGCAGCTTTGGACAGGATACCTACGAGCAGTACTTC. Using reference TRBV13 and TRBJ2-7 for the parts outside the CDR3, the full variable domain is AAGVIQSPRHLIKEKRETATLKCYPIPRHDTVYWYQQGPGQDPQFLISFYEKMQSDKGSIPDRFSAQQFSDYHSELNMSSLELGDSALYFCASSFGQDTYEQYFGPGTRLTVT.